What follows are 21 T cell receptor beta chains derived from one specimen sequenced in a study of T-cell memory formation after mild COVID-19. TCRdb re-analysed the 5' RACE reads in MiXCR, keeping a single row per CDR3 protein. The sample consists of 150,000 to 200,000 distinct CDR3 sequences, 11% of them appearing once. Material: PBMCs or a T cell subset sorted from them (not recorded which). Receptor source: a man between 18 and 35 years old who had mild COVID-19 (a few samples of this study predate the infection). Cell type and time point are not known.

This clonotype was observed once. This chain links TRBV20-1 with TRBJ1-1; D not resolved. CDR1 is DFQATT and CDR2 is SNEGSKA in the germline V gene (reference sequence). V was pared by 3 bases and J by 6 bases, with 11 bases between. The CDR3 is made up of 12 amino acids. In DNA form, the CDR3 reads TGCAGTGCTAGGGATTTTGGGTCTGAAGCTTTCTTT. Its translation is CSARDFGSEAFF.

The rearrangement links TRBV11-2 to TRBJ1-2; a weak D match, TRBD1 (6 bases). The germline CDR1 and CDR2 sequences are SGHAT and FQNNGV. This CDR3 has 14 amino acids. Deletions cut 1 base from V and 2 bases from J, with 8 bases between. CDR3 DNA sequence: TGTGCCAGCAGCTTAGTCACAGGGAACTATGGCTACACCTTC. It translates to CASSLVTGNYGYTF.

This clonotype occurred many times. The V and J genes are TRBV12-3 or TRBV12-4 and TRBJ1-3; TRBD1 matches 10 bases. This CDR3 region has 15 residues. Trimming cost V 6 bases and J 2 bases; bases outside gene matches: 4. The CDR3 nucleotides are TGTGCCAGCAGGGAAGGGACAGGGGCTGGAAACACCATATATTTT. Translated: CASREGTGAGNTIYF.

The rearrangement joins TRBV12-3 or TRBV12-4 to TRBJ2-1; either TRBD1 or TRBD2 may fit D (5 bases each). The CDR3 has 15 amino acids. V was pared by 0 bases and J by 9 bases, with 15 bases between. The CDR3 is CASSLAPSLGGEQFF. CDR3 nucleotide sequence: TGTGCCAGCAGTTTAGCACCGTCTCTTGGGGGTGAGCAGTTCTTC.

The DNA for the CDR3 is TGTGCCAGCAGGTTAAACAGGGTCCGCCACACTGAAGCTTTCTTT. Its translation: CASRLNRVRHTEAFF. The chain is built from TRBV27 and TRBJ1-1; D is possibly TRBD1 (6 bases). V was pared by 6 bases and J by 3 bases, with 17 bases between. CDR3 length equals 15 residues. Germline values: CDR1 MNHEY, CDR2 SMNVEV (reference sequence).

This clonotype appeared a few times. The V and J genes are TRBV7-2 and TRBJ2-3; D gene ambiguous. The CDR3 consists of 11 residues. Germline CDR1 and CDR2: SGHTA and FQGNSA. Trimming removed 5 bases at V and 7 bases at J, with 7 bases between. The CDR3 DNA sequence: TGTGCCAGCAGCCCCCTGAATACGCAGTATTTT. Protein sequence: CASSPLNTQYF.

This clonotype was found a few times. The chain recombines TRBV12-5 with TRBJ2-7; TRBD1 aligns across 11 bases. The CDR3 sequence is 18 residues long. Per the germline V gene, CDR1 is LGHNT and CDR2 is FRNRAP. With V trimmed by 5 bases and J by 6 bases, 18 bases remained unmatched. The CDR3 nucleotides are TGTGCTAGTGGTCCCTCCGGGACAGGGGGAGGAGAACTAGGCGAGCAGTACTTC. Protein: CASGPSGTGGGELGEQYF. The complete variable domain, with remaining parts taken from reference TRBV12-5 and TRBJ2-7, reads DARVTQTPRHKVTEMGQEVTMRCQPILGHNTVFWYRQTMMQGLELLAYFRNRAPLDDSGMPKDRFSAEMPDATLATLKIQPSEPRDSAVYFCASGPSGTGGGELGEQYFGPGTRLTVT.

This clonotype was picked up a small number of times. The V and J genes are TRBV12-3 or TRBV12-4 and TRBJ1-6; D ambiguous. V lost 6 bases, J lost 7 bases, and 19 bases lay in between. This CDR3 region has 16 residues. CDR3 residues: CASRGGGGSGNSPLHF. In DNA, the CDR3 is TGTGCCAGCAGGGGCGGCGGCGGGTCTGGGAATTCACCCCTCCACTTT.

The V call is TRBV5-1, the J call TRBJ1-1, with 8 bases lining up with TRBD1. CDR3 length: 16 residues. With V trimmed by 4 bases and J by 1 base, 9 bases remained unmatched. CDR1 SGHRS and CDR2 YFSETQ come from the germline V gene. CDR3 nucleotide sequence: TGCGCCAGCAGCCTTCGGGGACAGGCCACGAACACTGAAGCTTTCTTT. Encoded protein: CASSLRGQATNTEAFF.

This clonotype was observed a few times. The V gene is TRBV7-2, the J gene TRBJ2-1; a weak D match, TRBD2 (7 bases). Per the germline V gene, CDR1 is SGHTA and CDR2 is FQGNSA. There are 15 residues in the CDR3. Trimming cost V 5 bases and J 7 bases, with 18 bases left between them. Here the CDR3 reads CASSQGGGGLNEQFF. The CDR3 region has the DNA TGTGCCAGCAGCCAGGGTGGCGGGGGCCTGAATGAGCAGTTCTTC.

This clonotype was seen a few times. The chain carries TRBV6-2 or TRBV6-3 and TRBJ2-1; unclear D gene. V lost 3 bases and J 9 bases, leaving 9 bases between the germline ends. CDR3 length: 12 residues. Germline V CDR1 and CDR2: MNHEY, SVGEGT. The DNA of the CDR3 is TGTGCCAGCAGTTATAGTTATCGTGAGCAGTTCTTC. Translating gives CASSYSYREQFF.

CDR3 DNA: TGCGCCAGCAGCTTGTGGGGACAGGGGCGAGAGACCCAGTACTTC. Protein sequence: CASSLWGQGRETQYF. This chain connects TRBV5-1 to TRBJ2-5; 10 nucleotides match TRBD1. The CDR3 spans 15 residues. V lost 1 base and J lost 4; bases outside the gene matches: 4. Germline-derived CDR1 and CDR2 are SGHRS and YFSETQ.

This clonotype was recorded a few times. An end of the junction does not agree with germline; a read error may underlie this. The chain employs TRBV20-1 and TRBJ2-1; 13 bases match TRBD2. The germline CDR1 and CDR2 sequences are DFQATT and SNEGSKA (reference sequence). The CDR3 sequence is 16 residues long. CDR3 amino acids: CSAEQATSGGTHGTVF. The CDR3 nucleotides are TGCAGTGCCGAACAAGCGACTAGCGGGGGGACCCACGGGACGGTCTTC.

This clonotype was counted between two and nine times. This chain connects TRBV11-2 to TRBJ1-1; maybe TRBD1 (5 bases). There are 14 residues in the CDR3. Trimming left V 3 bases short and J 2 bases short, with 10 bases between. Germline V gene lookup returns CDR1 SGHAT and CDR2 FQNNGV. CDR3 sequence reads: CASSFLRGNTEAFF. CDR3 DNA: TGTGCCAGCAGCTTCCTCCGGGGCAACACTGAAGCTTTCTTT.

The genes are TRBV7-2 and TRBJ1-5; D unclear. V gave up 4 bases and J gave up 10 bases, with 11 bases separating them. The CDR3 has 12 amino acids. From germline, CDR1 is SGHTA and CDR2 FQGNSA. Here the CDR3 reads CASSSKITPQHF. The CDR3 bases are TGTGCCAGCAGCTCCAAGATCACTCCCCAGCATTTT.

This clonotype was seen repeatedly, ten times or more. The CDR3 DNA reads as TGTGCCAGCAGTCCACCGGGGCATGCCGGGGAGCTGTTTTTT. Residues: CASSPPGHAGELFF. The V call is TRBV28, the J call TRBJ2-2; perhaps D is TRBD1 or TRBD2 (5 bases each). V was shortened by 5 bases and J by 6 bases, with 13 bases between the two germline ends. Looked up from germline, CDR1 is MDHEN and CDR2 is SYDVKM. The CDR3 contains 14 residues.

The CDR3 nucleotides read TGTGCCAGCAGCCCCGGTGCAGGGGGTGACCTCACCCTCCACTTT. Encoded protein: CASSPGAGGDLTLHF. The chain employs TRBV5-4 and TRBJ1-6; 7 nucleotides agree with TRBD1. The germline CDR1 and CDR2 sequences are SGHNT and YYREEE (reference sequence). Trimming removed 4 bases from V and 14 bases from J; junction bases left unmatched: 15. The CDR3 sequence is 15 residues long.

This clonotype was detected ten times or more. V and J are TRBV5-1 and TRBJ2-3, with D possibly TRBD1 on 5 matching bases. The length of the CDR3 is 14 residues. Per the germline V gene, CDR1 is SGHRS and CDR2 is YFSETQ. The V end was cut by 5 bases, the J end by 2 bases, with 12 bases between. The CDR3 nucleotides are TGCGCCAGCAGGGAGAACAGGAACACAGATACGCAGTATTTT. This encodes CASRENRNTDTQYF.

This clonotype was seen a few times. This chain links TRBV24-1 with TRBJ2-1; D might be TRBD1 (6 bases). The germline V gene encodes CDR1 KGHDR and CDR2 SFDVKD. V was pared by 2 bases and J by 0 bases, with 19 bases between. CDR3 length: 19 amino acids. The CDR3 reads CATSDWDTKAQSSYNEQFF. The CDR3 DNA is TGTGCCACCAGTGATTGGGACACCAAAGCTCAAAGCTCCTACAATGAGCAGTTCTTC.

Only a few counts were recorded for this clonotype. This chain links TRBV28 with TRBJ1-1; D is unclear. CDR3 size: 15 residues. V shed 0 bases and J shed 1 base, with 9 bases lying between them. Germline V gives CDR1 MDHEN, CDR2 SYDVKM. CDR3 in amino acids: CASSLWGFANTEAFF. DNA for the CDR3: TGTGCCAGCAGTTTATGGGGGTTTGCGAACACTGAAGCTTTCTTT.

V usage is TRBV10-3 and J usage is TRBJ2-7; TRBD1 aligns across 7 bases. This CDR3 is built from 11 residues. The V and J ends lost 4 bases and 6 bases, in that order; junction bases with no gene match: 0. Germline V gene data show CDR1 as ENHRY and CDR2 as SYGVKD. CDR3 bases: TGTGCCATCAGTGGACAGGGCGAGCAGTACTTC. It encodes CAISGQGEQYF.